The 28 T cell receptor beta chains below come from one sample, sequenced in a study of technical replicates of blood from several donors. This table comes from immunoSEQ multiplex PCR, and its TCRdb copy is limited to in-frame clones, with some not included. The table shows around 50,000 clones, with roughly 95% occurring only once. The sequencing input was T cells isolated from PBMCs. All receptors derive from a human donor in good health.

The rearrangement joins TRBV4-2 to TRBJ2-1; 11 bases align to TRBD2. The CDR3 runs 16 residues. Germline V gene sequence: CDR1 LGHNA, CDR2 YNFKEQ. After removal of 4 bases from V and 2 bases from J, the junction contained 4 bases not matched to a gene. DNA of the CDR3: TGTGCCAGCAGCCGGGAGACTAGCGGGACCTACAATGAGCAGTTCTTC. Protein: CASSRETSGTYNEQFF.

V gene TRBV19 combines with J gene TRBJ1-4; D remains unclear. Deletions cut 6 bases from V and 8 bases from J, with 13 bases between. The CDR3 is made up of 13 amino acids. The V gene's germline CDR1 is LNHDA and CDR2 SQIVND (reference sequence). The CDR3 sequence is CASRGRAEEKLFF. The CDR3, as DNA: TGTGCCAGTAGAGGGAGGGCCGAAGAAAAACTGTTTTTT. The full variable domain, completed using reference TRBV19 and TRBJ1-4, is DGGITQSPKYLFRKEGQNVTLSCEQNLNHDAMYWYRQDPGQGLRLIYYSQIVNDFQKGDIAEGYSVSREKKESFPLTVTSAQKNPTAFYLCASRGRAEEKLFFGSGTQLSVL.

The chain combines TRBV27 with TRBJ2-2, with D unresolved. Germline V gene sequence: CDR1 MNHEY, CDR2 SMNVEV (reference sequence). The germline V and J ends were trimmed by 10 bases and 4 bases, with 7 bases remaining between them. This CDR3 spans 11 amino acids. CDR3 nucleotide sequence: TGTGCCATCGGTGGCACCGGGGAGCTGTTTTTT. Translating gives CAIGGTGELFF.

This chain joins TRBV5-1 and TRBJ2-3; TRBD2 matches at 9 bases. The V gene end was trimmed by 0 bases and the J gene end by 4 bases; junction bases not matched to a gene: 9. This CDR3 spans 17 amino acids. CDR1 is SGHRS and CDR2 is YFSETQ in the germline V gene. The DNA of the CDR3 is TGCGCCAGCAGCTTGGCTCCGGGACTAGCTCTTTCAGATACGCAGTATTTT. Translated: CASSLAPGLALSDTQYF.

V gene TRBV29-1 combines with J gene TRBJ2-1; D unresolved. Germline CDR1 is SQVTM and CDR2 is ANQGSEA. V gave up 6 bases and J gave up 5 bases, with 11 bases separating them. The length of the CDR3 is 12 residues. The CDR3 DNA sequence: TGCAGCGTGGGCTCCAACAACAATGAGCAGTTCTTC. As protein: CSVGSNNNEQFF.

This clone appeared a few times. J is TRBJ2-5 and V is TRBV2; 7 bases match TRBD2. Trimming cost V 8 bases and J 1 base; bases outside gene matches: 1. Germline CDR1 SNHLY, CDR2 FYNNEI. The CDR3 extends over 12 amino acids. The CDR3: CASGLVQETQYF. The CDR3 DNA sequence: TGTGCCAGCGGACTAGTCCAAGAGACCCAGTACTTC.

The CDR3 coding sequence is TGTGCCAGCAGCTCACTAGGGACTAGAGAAGAGACCCAGTACTTC. Its translation is CASSSLGTREETQYF. The chain recombines TRBV7-9 with TRBJ2-5; 8 positions agree with TRBD2. The CDR3 loop spans 15 amino acids. Per the germline V gene, CDR1 is SEHNR and CDR2 is FQNEAQ (reference sequence). After removal of 4 bases from V and 3 bases from J, the junction contained 7 bases not matched to a gene.

The genes are TRBV7-2 and TRBJ1-5, with TRBD1 identical over 11 bases. CDR3 size: 16 residues. Germline CDR1 SGHTA, CDR2 FQGNSA. The trim removed 2 bases at V and 6 bases at J, leaving 6 bases unmatched. CDR3 nucleotide sequence: TGTGCCAGCAGCTTACAAGGGACAGGGGGATCTCAGCCCCAGCATTTT. This gives the protein CASSLQGTGGSQPQHF. The full variable domain, with the rest looked up from reference TRBV7-2 and TRBJ1-5, is GAGVSQSPSNKVTEKGKDVELRCDPISGHTALYWYRQSLGQGLEFLIYFQGNSAPDKSGLPSDRFSAERTGGSVSTLTIQRTQQEDSAVYLCASSLQGTGGSQPQHFGDGTRLSIL.

V gene TRBV11-3 combines with J gene TRBJ2-7; 9 positions agree with TRBD2. The CDR3 has 14 amino acids. Trimming removed 5 bases from V and 6 bases from J; junction bases left unmatched: 8. Germline V gene data show CDR1 as SGHNT and CDR2 as YENEEA. This CDR3 reads CASSVIAGVSEQYF. In DNA form, the CDR3 reads TGTGCCAGCAGCGTAATAGCGGGAGTTTCCGAGCAGTACTTC.

The chain joins TRBV7-9 to TRBJ2-2; 9 bases agree with TRBD1. After removal of 4 bases from V and 1 base from J, the junction contained 4 bases not matched to a gene. CDR3 length: 16 residues. CDR1 is SEHNR, CDR2 FQNEAQ, per germline (reference sequence). As DNA, the CDR3 is TGTGCCAGCAGCTCGGACAGGGGAATGAACACCGGGGAGCTGTTTTTT. Its protein product is CASSSDRGMNTGELFF. The full variable domain, completed using reference TRBV7-9 and TRBJ2-2, is DTGVSQNPRHKITKRGQNVTFRCDPISEHNRLYWYRQTLGQGPEFLTYFQNEAQLEKSRLLSDRFSAERPKGSFSTLEIQRTEQGDSAMYLCASSSDRGMNTGELFFGEGSRLTVL.

This rearrangement joins TRBV7-9 to TRBJ2-3; 12 bases agree with TRBD2. CDR1 SEHNR and CDR2 FQNEAQ come from the germline V gene (reference sequence). The trim removed 3 bases at V and 14 bases at J, leaving 9 bases unmatched. The CDR3 spans 14 residues. The CDR3 DNA is TGTGCCAGCAGCTTCCTAGCGGGAGGGCCGCGTCCGTATTTT. This codes for CASSFLAGGPRPYF.

A single count supports this clone. The gene calls are TRBV5-6 and TRBJ2-7, with D uncertain. V was trimmed by 3 bases and J by 1 base, leaving 8 bases between them. The CDR3 spans 13 residues. CDR1 SGHDT and CDR2 YYEEEE come from the germline V gene. The CDR3 coding sequence is TGTGCCAGCAGCTACACAGAGTCCTACGAGCAGTACTTC. This encodes CASSYTESYEQYF.

This clone was observed a handful of times. This chain joins TRBV6-1 and TRBJ1-2; 11 positions match TRBD1. The junction had 5 bases not matched to a gene; V was cut back by 3 bases and J by 5 bases. The CDR3 consists of 15 residues. Germline V gene lookup returns CDR1 MNHNS and CDR2 SASEGT. CDR3 residues: CASSDSGTGGYGYTF. The CDR3 nucleotides are TGTGCCAGCAGTGACTCCGGGACAGGGGGGTATGGCTACACCTTC.

CDR3 loop: CASSPQGTTEAFF. CDR3 in DNA: TGTGCCAGCTCACCGCAGGGAACCACTGAAGCTTTCTTT. V and J are TRBV18 and TRBJ1-1; perhaps TRBD1 as D (5 bases). V was clipped by 3 bases and J by 4 bases, with 9 bases between them. The germline V gene has CDR1 KGHSH and CDR2 LQKENI. The CDR3 covers 13 residues.

CDR3 coding DNA: TGTGCCAGCAGTCCTAGCGGGAGCTCCTACAATGAGCAGTTCTTC. Protein sequence: CASSPSGSSYNEQFF. The chain joins TRBV6-1 to TRBJ2-1; 10 nucleotides line up with TRBD2. CDR3 size: 15 residues. Losses at the gene ends were 5 bases for V and 0 bases for J; bases not matched to a gene: 1. CDR1 and CDR2 (germline): MNHNS, SASEGT.

This clone has just a few counts. The CDR3 loop is CASSVAGRDYGYTF. The CDR3, as DNA: TGTGCCAGCAGCGTAGCAGGCAGGGACTATGGCTACACCTTC. This rearrangement joins TRBV9 to TRBJ1-2; TRBD1 might be the D (5 bases). Trimming removed 0 bases from V and 3 bases from J, with 9 bases in between. Germline V gives CDR1 SGDLS, CDR2 YYNGEE. The CDR3 is 14 amino acids.

This clone was seen once. The chain carries TRBV2 and TRBJ1-1, with D possibly being TRBD1 (5 bases). The V gene's germline CDR1 is SNHLY and CDR2 FYNNEI. The CDR3 spans 13 residues. V shed 4 bases and J shed 1 base, with 7 bases lying between them. Here the CDR3 DNA reads TGTGCCAGCAGTGTCCAGGGGAACACTGAAGCTTTCTTT. Translating it yields CASSVQGNTEAFF.

The CDR3 DNA reads as TGTGCCAGCAGCCAATTCCCCGGGACAGGGTGGGACGAGCAGTACTTC. It translates to CASSQFPGTGWDEQYF. V gene TRBV14 combines with J gene TRBJ2-7; 9 nucleotides line up with TRBD1. CDR1 is SGHDN and CDR2 is FVKESK in the germline V gene. V shed 2 bases and J 5 bases; nucleotides not matched to a gene: 10. This CDR3 contains 16 residues.

V usage is TRBV6-1 and J usage is TRBJ2-2; 8 nucleotides match TRBD2. CDR1 is MNHNS and CDR2 is SASEGT in the germline V gene. With 4 bases clipped from V and 7 bases from J, the junction kept 8 bases outside the gene matches. The CDR3 spans 15 residues. The CDR3 DNA reads as TGTGCCAGCAGTGGCTTAGCGGGATATGGCGGGGAGCTGTTTTTT. Encoded protein: CASSGLAGYGGELFF.

This chain joins TRBV19 and TRBJ1-2, with TRBD1 identical over 7 bases. The germline gives CDR1 LNHDA, CDR2 SQIVND (reference sequence). The CDR3 is 16 amino acids. V dropped 1 base and J dropped 1; count of bases not matched to a gene: 6. In DNA form, the CDR3 reads TGTGCCAGTAGTATAGGGACAGGATCTAGTAACTATGGCTACACCTTC. Protein product: CASSIGTGSSNYGYTF.

The V gene is TRBV6-6, the J gene TRBJ1-2; D not certain. The CDR3 runs 15 residues. Trimming left V 4 bases short and J 3 bases short, with 15 bases between. The V gene's germline CDR1 is MNHNY and CDR2 SVGAGI (reference sequence). The CDR3 reads CASSSPPGVDYGYTF. Written as DNA, the CDR3 is TGTGCCAGCAGTTCCCCCCCCGGGGTCGACTATGGCTACACCTTC.

The V and J genes are TRBV18 and TRBJ1-2; a weak D match, TRBD1 (5 bases). V was cut by 1 base and J by 6 bases, with 6 bases left in between. The CDR3 extends over 12 amino acids. The germline gives CDR1 KGHSH, CDR2 LQKENI. CDR3 amino acids: CASSPQGHGYTF. The DNA for the CDR3 is TGTGCCAGCTCACCACAGGGGCATGGCTACACCTTC. Variable domain in full (rest from reference TRBV18 and TRBJ1-2): NAGVMQNPRHLVRRRGQEARLRCSPMKGHSHVYWYRQLPEEGLKFMVYLQKENIIDESGMPKERFSAEFPKEGPSILRIQQVVRGDSAAYFCASSPQGHGYTFGSGTRLTVV.

The sample holds one count of this clone. The V call is TRBV7-9, the J call TRBJ2-7, with TRBD2 identical over 8 bases. CDR3 length equals 19 residues. The germline V gene has CDR1 SEHNR and CDR2 FQNEAQ (reference sequence). Losses at the gene ends were 1 base for V and 5 bases for J; bases not matched to a gene: 19. The CDR3 sequence is CASSLDWQGDWTSKDEQYF. The CDR3 bases are TGTGCCAGCAGCTTAGACTGGCAGGGAGATTGGACTAGCAAGGACGAGCAGTACTTC.

In this sample, this clone turned up a few times. This chain uses TRBV7-6 with TRBJ1-4; D is perhaps TRBD1 (6 bases). The V end was cut by 1 base, the J end by 7 bases, with 7 bases between. Per the germline V gene, CDR1 is SGHVS and CDR2 is FNYEAQ. This CDR3 has 13 amino acids. CDR3 sequence (DNA): TGTGCCAGCAGCTTAGGGGGGCGTGAAAAACTGTTTTTT. It is translated as CASSLGGREKLFF.

The chain uses TRBV10-3 and TRBJ1-2; 7 nucleotides align to TRBD1. The CDR3 is made up of 12 amino acids. Germline CDR1 is ENHRY and CDR2 is SYGVKD. The J segment lost 3 bases and the V segment lost 10 bases, leaving 5 bases of the junction unmatched. The CDR3 DNA reads as TGTGCCACAACAGGGGCAGACTATGGCTACACCTTC. It yields the protein CATTGADYGYTF.

The chain recombines TRBV27 with TRBJ1-5, with a possible D match to TRBD1 (6 bases). The CDR3 length is 14 residues. V was shortened by 3 bases and J by 6 bases, with 12 bases between the two germline ends. Per the germline V gene, CDR1 is MNHEY and CDR2 is SMNVEV (reference sequence). The CDR3 DNA reads as TGTGCCAGCAGTTTCCGGGGACAAACTCAGCCCCAGCATTTT. Translating gives CASSFRGQTQPQHF.

This chain connects TRBV2 to TRBJ1-2; tentatively, D is TRBD1 (6 bases). Looked up from germline, CDR1 is SNHLY and CDR2 is FYNNEI. Trimming took off 5 bases at V and 4 bases at J, with 20 bases between the two ends. CDR3 length: 16 amino acids. CDR3 amino acids: CASSYPDRQDPYGYTF. CDR3 in DNA: TGTGCCAGCAGTTATCCCGATAGACAGGACCCCTATGGCTACACCTTC.

The J gene is TRBJ2-4, the V gene TRBV11-2, with TRBD1 matching 7 bases. J lost 0 bases, V lost 1 base, and 6 bases had no gene match. The CDR3 is 17 residues long. CDR1 is SGHAT and CDR2 is FQNNGV in the germline V gene. The chain's CDR3 is CASSLVETGTAKNIQYF. CDR3 nucleotide sequence: TGTGCCAGCAGCTTAGTGGAGACAGGGACAGCCAAAAACATTCAGTACTTC.